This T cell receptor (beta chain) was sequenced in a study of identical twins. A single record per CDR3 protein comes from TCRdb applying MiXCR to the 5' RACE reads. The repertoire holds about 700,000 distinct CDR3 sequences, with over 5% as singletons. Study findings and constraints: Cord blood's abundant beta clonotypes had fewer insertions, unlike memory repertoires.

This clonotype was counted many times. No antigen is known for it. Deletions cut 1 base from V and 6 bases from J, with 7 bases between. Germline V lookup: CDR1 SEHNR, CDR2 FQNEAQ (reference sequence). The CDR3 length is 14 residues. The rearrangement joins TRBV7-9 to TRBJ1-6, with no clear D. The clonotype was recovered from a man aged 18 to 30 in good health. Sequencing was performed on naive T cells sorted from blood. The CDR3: CASSLGSPNSPLHF. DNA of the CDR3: TGTGCCAGCAGCTTAGGTAGCCCTAATTCACCCCTCCACTTT.